This T cell receptor (beta chain) derives from a study of Ad26.COV2.S vaccination and SARS-CoV-2 variants. Study summary: Enrollment placed the donor in the COV1001 Ad26.COV2.S trial arm. Ad26.COV2.S shots went into the muscle once or twice, 56 days apart.

The CDR3 runs to 13 residues. J gave up 0 bases and V 10 bases, and 4 bases lay outside the gene matches. Germline V CDR1 and CDR2: SNHLY, FYNNEI. Treatment: approximately 18 received Ad26.COV2.S at low or high dose, single or two shots; 5 received placebo; per-sample allocation not given. Sampling took place 63 days after the first vaccine or placebo injection. Some clones are missing from TCRdb's copy, which holds only in-frame ones; the method was immunoSEQ multiplex PCR. The sample lists 250,000 or so clones; about 83% were seen once. The sample in question was peripheral blood, obtained in a trial of Ad26.COV2.S vaccine versus placebo. The chain joins TRBV2 to TRBJ1-1; 8 bases match TRBD1. The clonotype comes from a person aged 18-65 years who received the Ad26.COV2.S COVID-19 vaccine or a placebo. The chain's CDR3 is CAITGQVNTEAFF. The CDR3 bases are TGTGCCATCACGGGACAGGTGAACACTGAAGCTTTCTTT. The variable domain in full, completed from reference TRBV2 and TRBJ1-1, reads EPEVTQTPSHQVTQMGQEVILRCVPISNHLYFYWYRQILGQKVEFLVSFYNNEISEKSEIFDDQFSVERPDGSNFTLKIRSTKLEDSAMYFCAITGQVNTEAFFGQGTRLTVV.